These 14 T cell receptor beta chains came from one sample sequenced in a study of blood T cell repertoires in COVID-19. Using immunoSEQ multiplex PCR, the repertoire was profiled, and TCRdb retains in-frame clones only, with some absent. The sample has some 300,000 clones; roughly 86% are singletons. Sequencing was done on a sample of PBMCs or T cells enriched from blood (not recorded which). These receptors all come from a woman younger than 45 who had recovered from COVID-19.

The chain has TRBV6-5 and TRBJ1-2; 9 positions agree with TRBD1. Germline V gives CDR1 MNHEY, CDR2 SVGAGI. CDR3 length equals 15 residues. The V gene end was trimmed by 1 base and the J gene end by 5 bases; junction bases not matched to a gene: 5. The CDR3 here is CASSYYSQGAYGYTF. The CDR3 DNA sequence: TGTGCCAGCAGTTACTACTCACAGGGGGCTTATGGCTACACCTTC.

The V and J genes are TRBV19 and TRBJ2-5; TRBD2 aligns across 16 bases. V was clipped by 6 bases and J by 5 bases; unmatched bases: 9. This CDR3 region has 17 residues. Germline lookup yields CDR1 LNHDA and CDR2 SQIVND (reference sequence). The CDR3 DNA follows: TGTGCCAGTAGGCGAAAGGGACTAGCGGGAGGGTTGGAGACCCAGTACTTC. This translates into CASRRKGLAGGLETQYF.

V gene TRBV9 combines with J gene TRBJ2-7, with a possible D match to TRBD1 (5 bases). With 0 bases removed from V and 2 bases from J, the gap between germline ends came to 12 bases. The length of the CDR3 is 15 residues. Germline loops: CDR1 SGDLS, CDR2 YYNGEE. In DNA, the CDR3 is TGTGCCAGCAGCGTAGAAGGGGCCGCTCCCTACGAGCAGTACTTC. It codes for CASSVEGAAPYEQYF.

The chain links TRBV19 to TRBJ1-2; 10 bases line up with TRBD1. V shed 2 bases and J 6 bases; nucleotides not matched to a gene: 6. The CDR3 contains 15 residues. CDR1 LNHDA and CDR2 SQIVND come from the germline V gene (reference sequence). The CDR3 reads CASSISGQGIDGYTF. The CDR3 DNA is TGTGCCAGTAGTATATCGGGACAGGGGATAGATGGCTACACCTTC.

The CDR3 bases are TGTGCCAGCAGCTTGGGTTGGTTAGCGGGAGGAGAGACCCAGTACTTC. Its protein is CASSLGWLAGGETQYF. This chain connects TRBV5-6 to TRBJ2-5, with 10 bases identical to TRBD2. CDR3 length: 16 residues. Germline V gives CDR1 SGHDT, CDR2 YYEEEE. The junction had 6 bases not matched to a gene; V was cut back by 0 bases and J by 4 bases.

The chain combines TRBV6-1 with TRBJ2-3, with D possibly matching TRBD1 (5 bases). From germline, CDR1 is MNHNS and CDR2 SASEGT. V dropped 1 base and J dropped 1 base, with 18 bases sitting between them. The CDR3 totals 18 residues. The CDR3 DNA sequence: TGTGCCAGCAGTGAAGAGAGTGTGGCAGGGTTGGGCACAGATACGCAGTATTTT. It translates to CASSEESVAGLGTDTQYF.

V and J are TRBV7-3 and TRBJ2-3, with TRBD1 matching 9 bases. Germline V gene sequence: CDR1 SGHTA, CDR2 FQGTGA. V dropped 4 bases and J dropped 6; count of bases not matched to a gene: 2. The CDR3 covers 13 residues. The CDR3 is CASSWTGADTQYF. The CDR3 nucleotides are TGTGCCAGCAGCTGGACAGGGGCGGATACGCAGTATTTT.

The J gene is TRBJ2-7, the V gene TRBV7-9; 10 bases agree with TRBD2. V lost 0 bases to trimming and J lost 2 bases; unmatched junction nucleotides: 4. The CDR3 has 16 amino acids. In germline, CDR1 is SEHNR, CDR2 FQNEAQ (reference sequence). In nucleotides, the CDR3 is TGTGCCAGCAGCTTAGCGTATGGGACTAGCGCCTACGAGCAGTACTTC. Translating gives CASSLAYGTSAYEQYF.

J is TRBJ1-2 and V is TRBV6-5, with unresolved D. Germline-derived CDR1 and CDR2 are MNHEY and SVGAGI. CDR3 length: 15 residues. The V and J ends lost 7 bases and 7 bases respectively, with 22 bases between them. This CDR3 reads CASTPSASQASGYTF. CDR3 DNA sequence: TGTGCCAGCACCCCGTCGGCCTCTCAGGCCTCTGGCTACACCTTC.

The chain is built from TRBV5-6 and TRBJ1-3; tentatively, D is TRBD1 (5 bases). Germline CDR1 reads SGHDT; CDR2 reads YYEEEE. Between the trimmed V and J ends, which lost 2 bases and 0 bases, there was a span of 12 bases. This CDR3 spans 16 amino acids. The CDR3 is CASSFEQDYSGNTIYF. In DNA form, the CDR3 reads TGTGCCAGCAGCTTCGAACAGGATTACTCTGGAAACACCATATATTTT.

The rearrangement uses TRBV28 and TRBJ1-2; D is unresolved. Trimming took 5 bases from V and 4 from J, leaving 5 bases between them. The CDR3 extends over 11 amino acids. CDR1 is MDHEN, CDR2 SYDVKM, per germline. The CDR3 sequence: CASSPSYGYTF. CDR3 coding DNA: TGTGCCAGCAGTCCCTCCTATGGCTACACCTTC.

The CDR3, as DNA: TGTGCCAGCAGTTACTGGCTAGCGGGGCACAATGAGCAGTTCTTC. Its translation is CASSYWLAGHNEQFF. V is TRBV6-5 and J is TRBJ2-1; the match to TRBD2 covers 9 bases. CDR3 size: 15 residues. Germline V gene data show CDR1 as MNHEY and CDR2 as SVGAGI. With V trimmed by 1 base and J by 5 bases, 3 bases remained unmatched.

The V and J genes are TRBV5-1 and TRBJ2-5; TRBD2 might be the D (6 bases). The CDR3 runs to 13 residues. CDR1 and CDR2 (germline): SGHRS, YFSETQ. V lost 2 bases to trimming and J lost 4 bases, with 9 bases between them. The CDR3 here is CASSFSGAETQYF. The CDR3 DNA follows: TGCGCCAGCAGCTTTTCGGGAGCAGAGACCCAGTACTTC.

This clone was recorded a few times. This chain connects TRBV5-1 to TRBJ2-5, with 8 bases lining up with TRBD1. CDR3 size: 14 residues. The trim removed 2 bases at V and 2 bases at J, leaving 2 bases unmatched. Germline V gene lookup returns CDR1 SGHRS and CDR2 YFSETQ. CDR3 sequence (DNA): TGCGCCAGCAGCTTACAGGGGGAACAAGAGACCCAGTACTTC. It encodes CASSLQGEQETQYF.